The 18 T cell receptor beta chains in this list originate from one sample, sequenced in a study of identical twins. MiXCR, run by TCRdb on the 5' RACE reads, gives a single entry per CDR3 protein. The sample has 500,000 to 600,000 distinct CDR3 sequences, 20% to 25% seen once. These data are also associated with another study on T cells expressing NK-cell markers.

The sample consisted of CD4+ T cells sorted from blood. The receptor source for this set is a young woman in good health.

The V and J genes are TRBV15 and TRBJ2-2, with no clear D. V was pared by 0 bases and J by 5 bases, with 10 bases between. The CDR3 spans 15 residues. Germline V gives CDR1 LNHNV, CDR2 YYDKDF (reference sequence). CDR3 bases: TGTGCCACCAGCAGAGATAGAATGGGAACCGGGGAGCTGTTTTTT. Translated: CATSRDRMGTGELFF.

The chain combines TRBV12-3 or TRBV12-4 with TRBJ2-3; 9 bases line up with TRBD2. V shed 3 bases, J shed 4 bases, and the junction held 5 bases outside the gene matches. The CDR3 is 15 amino acids. CDR3 DNA sequence: TGTGCCAGCAGTTTGGGACTAGCTCGGGCAGATACGCAGTATTTT. Its protein is CASSLGLARADTQYF.

This chain links TRBV6-2 or TRBV6-3 with TRBJ2-1; TRBD1 aligns across 9 bases. Germline lookup yields CDR1 MNHEY and CDR2 SVGEGT. The CDR3 has 15 residues. V dropped 7 bases and J dropped 3; count of bases not matched to a gene: 7. The CDR3 sequence is CASTPRDRDYNEQFF. CDR3 nucleotides: TGTGCCAGCACTCCCCGGGACAGGGACTACAATGAGCAGTTCTTC.

The J gene is TRBJ2-3, the V gene TRBV5-1; 7 bases are a match to TRBD2. Germline values: CDR1 SGHRS, CDR2 YFSETQ. The CDR3 is 13 amino acids. The trim removed 7 bases at V and 4 bases at J, leaving 6 bases unmatched. CDR3 bases: TGCGCCAGCCGCGGGAGTAGATCAGATACGCAGTATTTT. Translated, it gives CASRGSRSDTQYF.

V is TRBV20-1 and J is TRBJ2-1; no reliable D call. V dropped 3 bases and J dropped 16 bases, with 16 bases sitting between them. The CDR3 is made up of 11 amino acids. Per germline, CDR1 DFQATT and CDR2 SNEGSKA (reference sequence). This chain's CDR3 is CSARNVRGQFF. The CDR3 bases are TGCAGTGCTAGGAACGTCAGAGGCCAATTCTTC.

In this sample, this clonotype turned up a few times. The chain joins TRBV20-1 to TRBJ2-1; D might be TRBD2 (5 bases). The CDR3 length is 13 residues. The germline gives CDR1 DFQATT, CDR2 SNEGSKA (reference sequence). Here the CDR3 reads CSPVRGVGNEQFF. Here the CDR3 DNA reads TGCAGCCCAGTCCGGGGAGTGGGCAATGAGCAGTTCTTC.

Many counts were recorded for this clonotype. The chain couples TRBV12-3 or TRBV12-4 to TRBJ1-1, with D unresolved. The CDR3 extends over 12 amino acids. Trimming pared 6 bases from V and 7 bases from J, leaving 12 bases between. In DNA form, the CDR3 reads TGTGCCAGCAGGCGGCGCGAGGGTGAAGCTTTCTTT. The encoded protein is CASRRREGEAFF.

In its sample, this clonotype was seen a few times. The chain joins TRBV6-1 to TRBJ2-2; TRBD2 is a possible D gene (7 bases). With 10 bases removed from V and 7 bases from J, the gap between germline ends came to 19 bases. CDR3 size: 14 residues. In germline, CDR1 is MNHNS, CDR2 SASEGT. CDR3 nucleotide sequence: TGTGCCACGAAGGGGGGGCCGAAAATCGGGGAGCTGTTTTTT. It specifies CATKGGPKIGELFF.

This chain joins TRBV7-2 and TRBJ2-1; D unresolved. V lost 5 bases and J 10 bases, leaving 12 bases between the germline ends. The V gene's germline CDR1 is SGHTA and CDR2 FQGNSA. The CDR3 totals 12 residues. CDR3 in DNA: TGTGCCAGCAGCCACGCCGTCGCAGAGCAGTTCTTC. Protein sequence: CASSHAVAEQFF.

This clonotype was recorded at least ten times. The V gene is TRBV20-1, the J gene TRBJ2-7; possibly TRBD2 for D (6 bases). CDR3 length: 17 residues. The V end lost 0 bases, the J end lost 2 bases, and 20 bases lay between the germline ends. Germline lookup yields CDR1 DFQATT and CDR2 SNEGSKA (reference sequence). Here the CDR3 DNA reads TGCAGTGCTAGAGATAAGTTAGCAGGACTAAGCCCCTACGAGCAGTACTTC. This encodes CSARDKLAGLSPYEQYF.

This clonotype was found many times. This chain uses TRBV12-3 or TRBV12-4 with TRBJ1-6, with D possibly TRBD1 on 6 matching bases. The length of the CDR3 is 16 residues. The V and J ends lost 0 bases and 7 bases respectively, with 13 bases between them. The CDR3 is CASSLALGAGNSPLHF. DNA of the CDR3: TGTGCCAGCAGTTTAGCGCTGGGGGCTGGAAATTCACCCCTCCACTTT.

This clonotype showed up just a few times. This chain connects TRBV20-1 to TRBJ1-4; D gene ambiguous. V gave up 1 base and J gave up 7 bases, with 10 bases separating them. The CDR3 is 13 amino acids. CDR1 is DFQATT, CDR2 SNEGSKA, per germline (reference sequence). The CDR3 is CSARGGIGEKLFF. Written as DNA, the CDR3 is TGCAGTGCTAGAGGGGGTATCGGTGAAAAACTGTTTTTT.

This clonotype has a handful of counts. The V and J genes are TRBV5-1 and TRBJ2-5; the D gene is possibly TRBD1 (6 bases). From germline, CDR1 is SGHRS and CDR2 YFSETQ. V was cut by 0 bases and J by 5 bases, with 11 bases left in between. The CDR3 contains 14 residues. The CDR3 DNA reads TGCGCCAGCAGCTTGGAGGGGGTTGGTGAGACCCAGTACTTC. The encoded protein is CASSLEGVGETQYF.

V and J are TRBV29-1 and TRBJ2-7; D possibly matches TRBD1 or TRBD2 (5 bases each). Trimming removed 7 bases at V and 2 bases at J, with 24 bases between. CDR1 SQVTM and CDR2 ANQGSEA come from the germline V gene. The CDR3 is 16 residues long. The chain's CDR3 is CSAAGTEDLDPYEQYF. CDR3 DNA: TGCAGCGCCGCCGGGACGGAAGATTTGGACCCCTACGAGCAGTACTTC.

This clonotype was found a few times. This chain joins TRBV6-1 and TRBJ2-1, with a weak D call TRBD1 (5 bases). Between the trimmed V and J ends, which lost 5 bases and 10 bases, there was a span of 18 bases. Germline V lookup: CDR1 MNHNS, CDR2 SASEGT. This CDR3 has 14 residues. DNA of the CDR3: TGTGCCAGCAGTCCCTTCGTAACCCCAGGGGAGCAGTTCTTC. This codes for CASSPFVTPGEQFF.

The chain is built from TRBV19 and TRBJ1-3; D call uncertain. The V gene's germline CDR1 is LNHDA and CDR2 SQIVND (reference sequence). V shed 4 bases and J shed 0 bases, with 7 bases lying between them. CDR3 length: 14 residues. CDR3: CASSRAISGNTIYF. CDR3 DNA sequence: TGTGCCAGTAGTAGGGCGATCTCTGGAAACACCATATATTTT.

This clonotype appeared a few times. V is TRBV20-1 and J is TRBJ2-7; no clear D gene. Germline lookup yields CDR1 DFQATT and CDR2 SNEGSKA (reference sequence). V shed 2 bases and J shed 6 bases, with 14 bases lying between them. The CDR3 extends over 13 amino acids. The CDR3 DNA reads as TGCAGTGCTAGACTTCTAGTGGATAGCGAGCAGTACTTC. Amino acids: CSARLLVDSEQYF.

This rearrangement joins TRBV10-3 to TRBJ2-2, with D perhaps TRBD1 or TRBD2 (5 bases each). Germline-derived CDR1 and CDR2 are ENHRY and SYGVKD. The CDR3 is 13 amino acids. Trimming removed 5 bases from V and 8 bases from J, with 12 bases in between. CDR3 nucleotide sequence: TGTGCCATCAGTCCCCGGGACGTGGGGGAGCTGTTTTTT. Amino acid sequence: CAISPRDVGELFF.